This T cell receptor (beta chain) was captured by sequencing in a study of early T cells in non-severe SARS-CoV-2 infection. For the study at large: Unsorted whole-blood RNA was sequenced in bulk, leaving chains unpaired. General study results and limits: VDJdb matching, biased toward anti-spike CD8 responses, missed private and CD4 specificities.

From germline, CDR1 is ENHRY and CDR2 SYGVKD. The CDR3 runs to 13 residues. V lost 7 bases and J lost 5, with 11 bases in between. The TCR library protocol attached unique molecular identifiers to the individual cDNA molecules. TCRdb reprocessed the 5' RACE reads with MiXCR, giving one entry per CDR3 protein. The top ten clones hold roughly 6% of a sample with 85,000 to 90,000 distinct CDR3 sequences, 12% to 15% of them seen once. Turning to this clonotype: Its cognate antigen is unknown.

The chain combines TRBV10-3 with TRBJ1-4; D not resolved. The source material was whole blood. The origin of this receptor is an adult who was a healthcare worker with PCR-confirmed SARS-CoV-2 infection or an uninfected control (not recorded which). The CDR3, as DNA: TGTGCCATCAATCGGGCCCTAAATGAAAAACTGTTTTTT. It encodes CAINRALNEKLFF.